The clone carrying this T cell receptor beta chain was seen ten or more times. Antigen: not known. Between the trimmed V and J ends, which lost 6 bases and 0 bases, there was a span of 12 bases. The germline gives CDR1 SNHLY, CDR2 FYNNEI. CDR3 size: 15 residues. The sample comes from a study of T-cell reconstitution after alpha-beta-depleted transplantation in children. The authors prepared the TCRbeta library with unique molecular identifiers. One entry per CDR3 protein, called by TCRdb with MiXCR from the PCR reads. The data show over 15,000 distinct CDR3 sequences, roughly 4.7% seen once. Broader study findings: T-cell numbers and diversity one year post-transplant derived largely from freshly generated T cells. Alpha-beta T cells present about two months after transplant were reported to originate from several hundred expanded graft clones.

This TCR came from a boy younger than 18 with acute lymphoblastic leukemia, due to receive a stem cell transplant. Sequenced material: PBMCs, taken before TCRalphabeta/CD19-depleted stem cell transplant. The gene calls are TRBV2 and TRBJ2-4; unclear D gene. The CDR3 spells CASRDEQLAKNIQYF. DNA for the CDR3: TGTGCCAGCAGGGACGAACAGCTAGCCAAAAACATTCAGTACTTC.